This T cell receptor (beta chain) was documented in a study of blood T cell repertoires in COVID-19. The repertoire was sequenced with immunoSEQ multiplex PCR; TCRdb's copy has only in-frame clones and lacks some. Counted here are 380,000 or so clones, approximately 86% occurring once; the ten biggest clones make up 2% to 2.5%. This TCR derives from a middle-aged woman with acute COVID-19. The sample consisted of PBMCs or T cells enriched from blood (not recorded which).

Written as DNA, the CDR3 is TGTGCCAGCGGCGCTTCTTGGGAGAGTAGGGAGCAGTTCTTC. This codes for CASGASWESREQFF. The chain joins TRBV6-5 to TRBJ2-1; the D gene is possibly TRBD2 (5 bases). The germline CDR1 and CDR2 sequences are MNHEY and SVGAGI. V was cut by 8 bases and J by 10 bases, with 21 bases left in between. The CDR3 spans 14 residues.